This TCR beta chain was sequenced during a study of blood T cell repertoires in COVID-19. Study-wide context: Acute-phase and convalescent COVID-19 samples originated in the United States, Italy and Spain. The analysed material was cDNA or gDNA that came from T cells, B-cell-depleted T cells, or PBMCs.

Authors' analysis steps: Using reference gene primer amplification, nucleated cell counts were estimated. The protocol was immunoSEQ multiplex PCR, while the TCRdb copy is restricted to in-frame clones and leaves out a portion. V and J calls and clone size come straight from that table; D and trimming were deduced from the DNA. The repertoire has around 220,000 clones, roughly 80% of them found once; the top ten carry 4.9%. V dropped 0 bases and J dropped 2 bases, with 7 bases sitting between them. The CDR3 runs 14 residues. Germline V lookup: CDR1 LGHNA, CDR2 YNFKEQ. This chain joins TRBV4-2 and TRBJ1-2; a weak D match, TRBD1 (5 bases). The clonotype was recovered from a woman over 75 with active or convalescent COVID-19. The specimen was peripheral blood. The CDR3, as DNA: TGTGCCAGCAGCCAAGATGCAGGGAACTATGGCTACACCTTC. It is translated as CASSQDAGNYGYTF.